This T cell receptor (beta chain) was found in a study of shared clonotypes between healthy human individuals (dated by TCRdb to about 2020). The study in broad terms: Two women and a few men aged 18 to 49 years were included in the cohort. To estimate repertoire size and how much clonotypes are shared between individuals, the study performed deep sequencing of blood TCR repertoires from roughly five healthy adults. Between about 0.8 and 9 billion PBMCs per donor were obtained by leukapheresis. Per donor, three plates each were used for CD4 naive and CD4 memory, two for CD8 naive, and one for CD8 memory. To increase sequencing depth and limit assay-specific biases, different laboratories used diverse techniques to prepare libraries and sequence TCR repertoires.

On this clone itself: Its cognate antigen has yet to be identified. One end of the junction varies from germline; a read error may be responsible.

Findings and caveats that apply to the study as a whole: Across a few donors, 5% to 6% of naive CD4, roughly 3.3% of naive CD8, about 2% of memory CD4, and over 0.35% of memory CD8 clonotypes were shared. Rarefaction of sorted-subset datasets indicated incomplete sequencing despite the large sequencing depth. Clonotypes shared by all four sorted-subset donors showed higher generation probabilities than non-shared clonotypes. Naive subsets generally had larger estimated clonotype richness than memory subsets did. Sampling was limited to blood, and TCR repertoires in tissue likely differ from TCR repertoires in blood. Based on pairwise subsampling, the degree of clonotype sharing among donors was expected to be affected by sequencing depth. The genetic and exposure-history diversity represented was limited by the small number of donors.

Using the deep immunoSEQ assay, multiplex PCR amplified TCR CDR3 regions from genomic DNA. Extracted genomic DNA from each cell subset was spread evenly across all wells of several immunoSEQ 96-well plates, with each plate serving as a replicate. For sorted subsets, about 0.2 ug genomic DNA, equal to 25,000 to 35,000 T cell genomes, was loaded into each replicate PCR. Purified libraries were measured with a Qubit 3.0 fluorometer, size-checked on a Bioanalyzer 2100, and measured again with the KAPA Library Quantification kit. Every immunoSEQ 96-well plate was sequenced on a dedicated single-read 150-cycle Illumina NextSeq 550 flow cell. The authors' analysis ran thus. Because the immunoSEQ output included only junctional sequences and no quality scores, the filtering could not be the same as the filtering used for full-length reads. To assign V/J genes and CDR3, sequences were annotated against IMGT germline references using PyIR, a Python wrapper for IgBLAST v1.9. Reads were filtered out if the reads had weak V/J assignments (E-value above 1e-6), no CDR3, stop codons, out-of-frame junctions, or ambiguous translated residues. A V3J clonotype was defined by an identical inferred V gene, J gene, and CDR3 amino acid sequence. The percentage overlap between two repertoires was calculated by dividing the number of shared unique clonotypes by the size of the smaller repertoire. RTK rarefaction, the Chao1 estimator, and Recon v2.1 estimates of unobserved clonotypes were used to assess repertoire richness. Generation probabilities for all TCRbeta clonotypes obtained by the gDNA method from a few donors were computed using OLGA. In its TCRdb copy, this immuneACCESS table keeps in-frame sequences only and misses some clones. Where compared with another copy, unresolved V genes explain less than half of these, and the others have no known cause. V, J and clone size derive from that table, while D and trimming were established from the DNA sequence. The sample table shows some 2,000,000 clones, and 95% are seen once. The top ten constitute approximately 0.13% of the sample.

The donors were healthy, HIV-negative adults who had no recently reported acute infections or vaccinations. All donors were Caucasian adults living in Nashville, Tennessee, USA. CD4+ T cells were enriched by magnetic negative selection; naive cells were then positively selected on CD45RA, and the negative fraction formed the memory subset. After blood collection by leukapheresis, PBMCs were isolated using Ficoll-Histopaque density gradient centrifugation and then cryopreserved in the vapor phase of liquid nitrogen. Analytical flow cytometry was used to check the purity and quantity of each magnetically sorted T cell population. Genomic DNA was isolated from each sorted fraction and quantified by UV absorbance on a Nanodrop 2000c. CDR1 SEHNR and CDR2 FQNEAQ were looked up in the germline V gene (reference sequence). Measured from the cysteine to the phenylalanine, the CDR3 is 11 residues long. The entry retains the CDR3 DNA only, 33 bases that are in frame from base 1.

This TCR derives from a man aged 18 to 30 in good health. The receptor chain draws on TRBV7-9 and TRBJ1-1, with the D gene uncertain. The sequencing sample was made of naive CD4+ T cells sorted from blood. This specimen's cell subset or site label, per the study, means: CD45RA+ positively selected. For the CDR3, the sequence is CAGSGNTEAFF. The DNA sequence is TGTGCCGGCAGCGGGAACACTGAAGCTTTCTTT.